This T cell receptor (beta chain) was identified in a study of cytomegalovirus exposure and HLA in healthy donors. Study results and caveats: The authors judged a highly shared variant cluster likely a sequencing artifact. The Asian-associated ancestry cluster reportedly had fewer N-insertions than the roughly 700-donor mean in a later analysis. Among the CMV-associated chains, three were confirmed in vitro as specific for CMV antigens.

The primer mix had 60 Vbeta and 13 Jbeta primers. Here immunoSEQ multiplex PCR was the method, and the copy in TCRdb shows in-frame clones only, minus some. This sample has about 100,000 clones, with under 80% found just once. A note on this clone: Antigen: not known.

Donors were nominally healthy when sampled, though unrecorded immune exposures were likely. CDR1 is SQVTM and CDR2 is ANQGSEA in the germline V gene. The ends lost 6 bases at V and 2 bases at J; junction bases unmatched: 8. CDR3 length: 14 residues. The material sequenced was PBMCs. The chain combines TRBV29-1 with TRBJ2-7, with TRBD1 identical over 9 bases. This TCR was sampled from a woman between 18 and 29 years old in good health and CMV-seropositive. This CDR3 is CSVVKGTGTYEQYF. The CDR3 DNA reads as TGCAGCGTCGTCAAGGGGACAGGGACCTACGAGCAGTACTTC.